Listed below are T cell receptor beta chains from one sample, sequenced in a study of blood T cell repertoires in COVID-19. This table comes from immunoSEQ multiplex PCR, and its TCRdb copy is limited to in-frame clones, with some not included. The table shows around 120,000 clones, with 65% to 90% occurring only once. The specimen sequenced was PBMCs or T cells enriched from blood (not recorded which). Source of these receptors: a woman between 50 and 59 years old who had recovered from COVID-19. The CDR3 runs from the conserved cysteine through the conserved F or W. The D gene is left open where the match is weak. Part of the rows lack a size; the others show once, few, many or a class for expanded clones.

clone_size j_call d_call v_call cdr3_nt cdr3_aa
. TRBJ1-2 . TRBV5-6 TGTGCCAGCGCGAGCACCACTAACTATGGCTACACCTTC CASASTTNYGYTF
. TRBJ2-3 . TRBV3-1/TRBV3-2 TGTGCCAGCAGCCAAGAGAGATCAGATACGCAGTATTTT CASSQERSDTQYF
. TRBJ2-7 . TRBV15 TGTGCCACCAGCAGAGAAAACGAGAGTCCCTACGAGCAGTACTTC CATSRENESPYEQYF
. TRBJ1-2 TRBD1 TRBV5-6 TGTGCCAGCAGCTTCTGGGACAGGGGTGGCTACACCTTC CASSFWDRGGYTF
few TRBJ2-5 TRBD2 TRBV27 TGTGCCAGCAGTTTTGAGCGGGGGGAAAGGGGGACCCAGTACTTC CASSFERGERGTQYF
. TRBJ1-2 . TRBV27 TGTGCCAGCAGTTTAAATCGGCAGGGCCACTATGGCTACACCTTC CASSLNRQGHYGYTF
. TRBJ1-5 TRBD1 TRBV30 TGTGCCTGGAGTGTTAAGACAGGGATGAACAATCAGCCCCAGCATTTT CAWSVKTGMNNQPQHF
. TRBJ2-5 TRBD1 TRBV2 TGTGCCAGCAGTTTAAGACAGGGTGGTAGAGAGACCCAGTACTTC CASSLRQGGRETQYF
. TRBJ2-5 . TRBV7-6 TGTGCCAGCAGCCCTCTCGGGGAGACCCAGTACTTC CASSPLGETQYF
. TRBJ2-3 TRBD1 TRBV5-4 TGTGCCAGCAGCCCCGGACAGGGTGGCGCAGATACGCAGTATTTT CASSPGQGGADTQYF
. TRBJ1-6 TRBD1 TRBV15 TGTGCCACCAGCCCTCGGACAGGGGGTTCACCCCTCCACTTT CATSPRTGGSPLHF
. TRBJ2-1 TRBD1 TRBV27 TGTGCCAGCAGTTTACAAAGGACAGGGGGCTACAATGAGCAGTTCTTC CASSLQRTGGYNEQFF
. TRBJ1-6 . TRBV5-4 TGTGCCAGCAGCTTCTCCAAGGGGTTTTCCCCATCACCCCTCCACTTT CASSFSKGFSPSPLHF
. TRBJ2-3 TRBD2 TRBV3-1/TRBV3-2 TGTGCCAGCAGCCCCCAACTAGCGGGGGGGGATACGCAGTATTTT CASSPQLAGGDTQYF
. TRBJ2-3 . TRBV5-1 TGCGCCAGCAGTCGCATTGGACAGTCCTCTAGCACAGATACGCAGTATTTT CASSRIGQSSSTDTQYF
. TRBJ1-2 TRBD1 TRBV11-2 TGTGCCAGCAGCTTAGTTTGGACAGGGGATGGCTACACCTTC CASSLVWTGDGYTF
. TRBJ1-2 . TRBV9 TGTGCCAGCAGCGACAACAGGGACCTTTCCTATGGCTACACCTTC CASSDNRDLSYGYTF
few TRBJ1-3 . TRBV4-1 TGCGCTGCATCGGGGGGCCGAAACACCATATATTTT CAASGGRNTIYF
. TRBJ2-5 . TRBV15 TGTGCCACCAGCGGTGGACAGAAAGAGACCCAGTACTTC CATSGGQKETQYF
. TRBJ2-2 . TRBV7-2 TGTGCCAGCAGCCCCCGGACTTTCAACACCGGGGAGCTGTTTTTT CASSPRTFNTGELFF
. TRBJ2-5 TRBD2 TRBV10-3 TGTGCCATCAGTGAACCGGGGCTAGCGGATAAAGAGACCCAGTACTTC CAISEPGLADKETQYF
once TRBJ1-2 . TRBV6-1 TGTGCCAGCAGTGAAGGAGGCTGGGGCTACACCTTC CASSEGGWGYTF